Below, 19 T cell receptor beta chains from the same sample are listed, as sequenced in a study of vaccination effects on CD4 cells after COVID-19. Profiled with immunoSEQ multiplex PCR; TCRdb holds only in-frame clones, not every one. The profile shows around 75,000 clones, 73% of them singletons. Before sequencing took place, the ViraFEST assay used viral peptide pools to expand antigen-specific CD4+ T cells. Once cultured for approximately eleven days, the cells underwent separation to obtain CD4+ T cells. The person was diagnosed with PCR-confirmed SARS-CoV-2 infection between March and December 2020. No antigen has been identified for these receptors. Sequenced material: CD4+ T cells from PBMCs cultured with HIV peptides, taken before COVID-19 vaccination. Subset meaning: HIV-1 Nef peptide pool negative control/reference culture. Receptors originate from a human donor who had a prior SARS-CoV-2 infection.

CDR3 coding DNA: TGTGCTAGTGGACCTAGCGGAGGGTCCCACGAGCAGTACTTC. It is translated as CASGPSGGSHEQYF. The V and J genes are TRBV12-5 and TRBJ2-7, with 7 nucleotides matching TRBD2. From germline, CDR1 is LGHNT and CDR2 FRNRAP. V lost 6 bases, J lost 5 bases, and 10 bases stayed unmatched. The CDR3 has 14 amino acids.

The chain combines TRBV7-3 with TRBJ2-2, with D tentatively TRBD2 (6 bases). Trimming shortened V by 0 bases and J by 8 bases, and 10 bases separated the two germline ends. The CDR3 has 14 residues. Germline CDR1 and CDR2: SGHTA and FQGTGA. The CDR3 loop reads CASSLTFAGGELFF. The CDR3 DNA is TGTGCCAGCAGCTTAACGTTTGCGGGAGGGGAGCTGTTTTTT.

The chain links TRBV15 to TRBJ2-7; the D gene could be TRBD1 or TRBD2 (5 bases each). The CDR3 has 15 residues. Germline lookup yields CDR1 LNHNV and CDR2 YYDKDF (reference sequence). Trimming shortened V by 1 base and J by 2 bases, and 12 bases separated the two germline ends. The CDR3 is CATSRGGTQAYEQYF. The CDR3 DNA sequence: TGTGCCACCAGCAGAGGGGGGACGCAGGCCTACGAGCAGTACTTC.

The chain uses TRBV3-1 (or the pseudogene TRBV3-2) and TRBJ2-3; D gene ambiguous. The CDR3 totals 16 residues. The V end was cut by 6 bases, the J end by 1 base, with 17 bases between. CDR1 and CDR2 from the germline V gene are LGHDT and YNNKEL (reference sequence). CDR3 DNA: TGTGCCAGCAGTCCTTACACTTGGACCCGCACAGATACGCAGTATTTT. Protein product: CASSPYTWTRTDTQYF.

This clone has just a few counts. The J gene is TRBJ1-2, the V gene TRBV10-3; D gene unclear. The CDR3 consists of 14 residues. Per the germline V gene, CDR1 is ENHRY and CDR2 is SYGVKD. V lost 3 bases, J lost 4 bases, and 12 bases lay in between. CDR3 sequence: CAISDGAFGYGYTF. The CDR3 DNA sequence: TGTGCCATCAGTGATGGCGCTTTTGGCTATGGCTACACCTTC.

The chain joins TRBV10-3 to TRBJ1-5; 7 bases are a match to TRBD1. The J segment lost 2 bases and the V segment lost 8 bases, leaving 9 bases of the junction unmatched. Looked up from germline, CDR1 is ENHRY and CDR2 is SYGVKD. This CDR3 spans 15 amino acids. The CDR3 spells CAIGTDRGGNQPQHF. CDR3 sequence (DNA): TGTGCCATCGGGACAGACAGAGGAGGCAATCAGCCCCAGCATTTT.

The rearrangement links TRBV2 to TRBJ2-3; D is possibly TRBD1 or TRBD2 (5 bases each). The V and J ends lost 6 bases and 2 bases respectively, with 12 bases between them. The CDR3 has 14 amino acids. From germline, CDR1 is SNHLY and CDR2 FYNNEI. CDR3 bases: TGTGCCAGCAGCCGGGGACGGAACACAGATACGCAGTATTTT. As protein: CASSRGRNTDTQYF.

This chain connects TRBV10-1 to TRBJ1-5; unclear D gene. The CDR3 extends over 15 amino acids. Trimming took off 8 bases at V and 4 bases at J, with 18 bases between the two ends. The V gene's germline CDR1 is WNHNN and CDR2 SYGVQD (reference sequence). The CDR3 coding sequence is TGCGCCAGCTTGCCGGGTCCGACGGCGAATCAGCCCCAGCATTTT. This encodes CASLPGPTANQPQHF.

V and J are TRBV25-1 and TRBJ1-1; the D is unclear. Germline V gives CDR1 MGHDK, CDR2 SYGVNS. Trimming left V 2 bases short and J 1 base short, with 2 bases between. This CDR3 is built from 12 residues. For the CDR3, the DNA is TGTGCCAGCAGTGAACGGAACACTGAAGCTTTCTTT. It specifies CASSERNTEAFF.

This CDR3 is CASSDQPWNEQFF. The CDR3 DNA follows: TGTGCCAGCAGCGATCAGCCGTGGAATGAGCAGTTCTTC. The rearrangement links TRBV7-3 to TRBJ2-1, with D unclear. The CDR3 is made up of 13 amino acids. Germline CDR1 is SGHTA and CDR2 is FQGTGA. Trimming pared 5 bases from V and 7 bases from J, leaving 12 bases between.

This clone was found once. This sequence joins TRBV5-5 and TRBJ2-3, with TRBD2 identical over 9 bases. This CDR3 has 14 residues. The junction had 4 bases not matched to a gene; V was cut back by 4 bases and J by 4 bases. CDR1 and CDR2 (germline): SGHKS, YYEKEE (reference sequence). In DNA form, the CDR3 reads TGTGCCAGCAGCCTAAGGACTAGCGCAGATACGCAGTATTTT. Protein sequence: CASSLRTSADTQYF.

The chain couples TRBV9 to TRBJ1-3; D is possibly TRBD1 (5 bases). Looked up from germline, CDR1 is SGDLS and CDR2 is YYNGEE. CDR3 length: 16 amino acids. Trimming left V 0 bases short and J 2 bases short, with 12 bases between. CDR3 protein: CASSVEGQITGNTIYF. The DNA of the CDR3 is TGTGCCAGCAGCGTAGAAGGACAAATAACTGGAAACACCATATATTTT.

The CDR3 nucleotides are TGTGCCAGCACCCCATGGTTACAGGGGGCTGGAGATACGCAGTATTTT. Residues: CASTPWLQGAGDTQYF. V and J are TRBV7-9 and TRBJ2-3; 9 positions match TRBD1. V lost 7 bases, J lost 5 bases, and 13 bases stayed unmatched. This CDR3 contains 16 residues. CDR1 SEHNR and CDR2 FQNEAQ come from the germline V gene (reference sequence).

The chain has TRBV5-4 and TRBJ2-3, with D perhaps matching TRBD2 (6 bases). Germline V gene lookup returns CDR1 SGHNT and CDR2 YYREEE (reference sequence). The V end was cut by 4 bases, the J end by 2 bases, with 17 bases between. CDR3 length: 16 amino acids. CDR3 in amino acids: CASSARTIKVTDTQYF. CDR3 in DNA: TGTGCCAGCAGCGCCAGGACTATAAAGGTCACAGATACGCAGTATTTT. Complete variable domain (other parts from reference TRBV5-4 and TRBJ2-3): ETGVTQSPTHLIKTRGQQVTLRCSSQSGHNTVSWYQQALGQGPQFIFQYYREEENGRGNFPPRFSGLQFPNYSSELNVNALELDDSALYLCASSARTIKVTDTQYFGPGTRLTVL.

The chain couples TRBV7-2 to TRBJ2-2; D uncertain. The V and J ends lost 4 bases and 2 bases respectively, with 8 bases between them. This CDR3 has 14 residues. Germline CDR1 and CDR2: SGHTA and FQGNSA. CDR3 loop: CASSSAVNTGELFF. The CDR3 DNA reads TGTGCCAGCAGCTCGGCGGTTAACACCGGGGAGCTGTTTTTT.

This rearrangement joins TRBV5-4 to TRBJ1-1, with TRBD1 matching 9 bases. Looked up from germline, CDR1 is SGHNT and CDR2 is YYREEE (reference sequence). The ends lost 1 base at V and 5 bases at J; junction bases unmatched: 9. The length of the CDR3 is 16 residues. The CDR3 DNA is TGTGCCAGCAGCTTGAAAACAGGGGGCGCGGGGACTGAAGCTTTCTTT. Its protein is CASSLKTGGAGTEAFF.

V gene TRBV5-6 combines with J gene TRBJ1-6; D call uncertain. The CDR3 loop spans 15 amino acids. Germline-derived CDR1 and CDR2 are SGHDT and YYEEEE. Trimming took 0 bases from V and 8 from J, leaving 12 bases between them. The CDR3 nucleotides read TGTGCCAGCAGCTTGGCCGGTGGAAACGATTCACCCCTCCACTTT. This encodes CASSLAGGNDSPLHF.

This chain connects TRBV19 to TRBJ2-5; D uncertain. Trimming removed 2 bases at V and 5 bases at J, with 9 bases between. Germline CDR1 LNHDA, CDR2 SQIVND (reference sequence). There are 13 residues in the CDR3. The CDR3 spells CASSIWVGETQYF. The DNA for the CDR3 is TGTGCCAGTAGTATATGGGTAGGGGAGACCCAGTACTTC.

The V and J genes are TRBV27 and TRBJ1-5; tentative D call: TRBD1 (5 bases). Germline V gene sequence: CDR1 MNHEY, CDR2 SMNVEV (reference sequence). The V gene lost 2 bases and the J gene lost 4 bases, with 9 bases spanning the gap. The CDR3 spans 14 residues. This CDR3 is CASSLVGPNQPQHF. Written as DNA, the CDR3 is TGTGCCAGCAGTTTAGTGGGACCAAATCAGCCCCAGCATTTT.